This T cell receptor (beta chain) was sequenced for a study of blood T cell repertoires in COVID-19. Germline V gene data show CDR1 as LGHNA and CDR2 as YSLEER. The length of the CDR3 is 16 residues. V was cut by 0 bases and J by 1 base, with 12 bases left in between. TCRdb's copy holds only in-frame clones and misses some; the assay was immunoSEQ multiplex PCR. Of a few hundred thousand clones in the sample, around 89% are singletons; the top ten hold under 4%. The sample consisted of peripheral blood. The V gene is TRBV4-3, the J gene TRBJ1-2; no firm D call. This clonotype was sampled from a young woman with COVID-19, enrolled during active disease. The CDR3 bases are TGCGCCAGCAGCCAAGAGGGGAACAGCGGTAACTATGGCTACACCTTC. Translation: CASSQEGNSGNYGYTF.